This T cell receptor beta chain was sequenced in a study of prognosis after radiotherapy for stage I lung cancer. Study-wide points: Metastatic and non-metastatic patients reportedly diverged in TRBV and TRBJ gene usage.

In this sample, this clonotype turned up a few times. The antigen is not known. A read error may be the cause here, since a much bigger clone is one base away. CDR3 size: 12 residues. The germline CDR1 and CDR2 sequences are DFQATT and SNEGSKA (reference sequence). Multiplex PCR in two rounds served to amplify TCR beta CDR3 from genomic DNA. Amplification in first-round PCR relied on primers specific to each TRBV and TRBJ gene. TCRdb itself ran the multiplex PCR reads through MiXCR, one entry per CDR3 protein. The sample lists around 14,000 distinct CDR3 sequences, roughly 38% occurring once. This rearrangement joins TRBV20-1 to TRBJ2-7, with D possibly being TRBD2 (5 bases). Sequenced material: PBMCs, taken before or after stereotactic body radiation therapy (not recorded which). The receptor's source is a donor over 45 with non-small cell lung cancer. CDR3 sequence: CNANGDSYEQYF. The CDR3 DNA is TGCAATGCTAACGGGGACTCCTACGAGCAGTACTTC.